Following are 9 T cell receptor beta chains from one sample sequenced in a study of T cell clonotyping in hematopoietic cell transplantation. TCRdb's table, derived via immunoSEQ multiplex PCR, lists solely in-frame clones and lacks some. The profile shows fewer than 4,500 clones, 15% to 20% of them singletons. The specimen comprised peripheral blood mononuclear cells, sampled 30 days after allogeneic stem cell transplant. These receptors were taken from a male patient aged 50 to 59 who had an allogeneic stem cell transplant from a related donor, so the T cells may come from the graft donor. Some clones in this sample may be carry-over from other donors' samples.

The table lists this clone with a few counts. CDR3 in amino acids: CASSGGGGGAYGWTQYF. CDR3 DNA: TGTGCCAGCAGCGGAGGAGGGGGGGGTGCGTATGGATGGACCCAGTACTTC. The V gene is TRBV7-2, the J gene TRBJ2-5, with D possibly TRBD2 on 7 matching bases. This CDR3 is 17 amino acids long. V lost 5 bases, J lost 7 bases, and 26 bases lay in between. Germline lookup yields CDR1 SGHTA and CDR2 FQGNSA.

This chain's CDR3 is CASSAGLAGPYEQYF. The DNA for the CDR3 is TGTGCCAGCAGCGCGGGACTAGCGGGACCCTACGAGCAGTACTTC. This chain connects TRBV9 to TRBJ2-7; 13 bases map to TRBD2. V gave up 3 bases and J gave up 2 bases; unmatched junction bases: 2. CDR1 and CDR2 from the germline V gene are SGDLS and YYNGEE. CDR3 length: 15 residues.

This clone was seen a few times. The chain carries TRBV4-1 and TRBJ2-7; 12 nucleotides line up with TRBD2. The CDR3 spans 15 residues. Germline values: CDR1 MGHRA, CDR2 YSYEKL. Trimming cost V 5 bases and J 6 bases; bases outside gene matches: 8. In DNA, the CDR3 is TGCGCCAGCAGCGCACTAGCGGGAGGCTTGTCCGAGCAGTACTTC. Amino acids: CASSALAGGLSEQYF.

The sample holds a few counts of this clone. The chain recombines TRBV29-1 with TRBJ2-5; D is possibly TRBD2 (5 bases). The CDR3 loop spans 12 amino acids. The germline V and J ends were trimmed by 5 bases and 0 bases, with 7 bases remaining between them. Looked up from germline, CDR1 is SQVTM and CDR2 is ANQGSEA. CDR3 in amino acids: CSVRGYQETQYF. In DNA, the CDR3 is TGCAGCGTTAGAGGGTACCAAGAGACCCAGTACTTC.

V gene TRBV4-3 combines with J gene TRBJ2-5; D possibly matches TRBD1 or TRBD2 (5 bases each). The CDR3 consists of 15 residues. Germline lookup yields CDR1 LGHNA and CDR2 YSLEER. The V end was cut by 6 bases, the J end by 6 bases, with 20 bases between. The DNA of the CDR3 is TGCGCCAGCAGTTCGGAGGCAGGGTCGATAAAGACCCAGTACTTC. It encodes CASSSEAGSIKTQYF.

This clone appeared a few times. The J gene is TRBJ1-4, the V gene TRBV29-1, with D possibly matching TRBD1 (6 bases). Trimming cost V 7 bases and J 0 bases, with 12 bases left between them. The CDR3 sequence is 14 residues long. Per the germline V gene, CDR1 is SQVTM and CDR2 is ANQGSEA. The CDR3 DNA is TGCAGCGCACAGGGCGGGACAACTAATGAAAAACTGTTTTTT. Translated: CSAQGGTTNEKLFF.

This clone is judged large. The J gene is TRBJ2-7, the V gene TRBV5-6; D gene ambiguous. V dropped 3 bases and J dropped 2 bases, with 12 bases sitting between them. The V gene's germline CDR1 is SGHDT and CDR2 YYEEEE. The CDR3 has 14 residues. The CDR3, as DNA: TGTGCCAGCAGCTCGGACGGTTCCCCCTACGAGCAGTACTTC. It specifies CASSSDGSPYEQYF.

This rearrangement joins TRBV19 to TRBJ2-7, with 9 bases lining up with TRBD1. This CDR3 has 15 amino acids. CDR1 and CDR2 from the germline V gene are LNHDA and SQIVND (reference sequence). V lost 4 bases to trimming and J lost 3 bases; unmatched junction nucleotides: 7. CDR3 residues: CASSSSGTGSYEQYF. DNA for the CDR3: TGTGCCAGTAGTAGCTCCGGGACAGGGAGCTACGAGCAGTACTTC.

The genes are TRBV19 and TRBJ2-3, with 10 bases matching TRBD1. Looked up from germline, CDR1 is LNHDA and CDR2 is SQIVND (reference sequence). This CDR3 has 14 amino acids. Germline trimming cut 5 bases from V and 4 bases from J; bases unmatched to any gene: 3. The CDR3 loop reads CASSVTGGADTQYF. CDR3 bases: TGTGCCAGTAGTGTGACAGGGGGCGCAGATACGCAGTATTTT.